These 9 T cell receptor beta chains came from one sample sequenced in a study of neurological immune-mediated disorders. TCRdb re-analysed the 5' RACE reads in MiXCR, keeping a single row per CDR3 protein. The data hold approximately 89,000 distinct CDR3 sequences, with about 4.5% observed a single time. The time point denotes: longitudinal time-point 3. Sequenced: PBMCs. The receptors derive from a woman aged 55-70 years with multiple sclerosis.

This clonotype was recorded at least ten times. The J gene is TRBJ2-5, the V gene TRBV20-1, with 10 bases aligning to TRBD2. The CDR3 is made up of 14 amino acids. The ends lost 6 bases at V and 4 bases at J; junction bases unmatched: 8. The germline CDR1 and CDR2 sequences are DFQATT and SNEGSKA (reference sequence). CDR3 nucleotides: TGCAGTGCCAGCGGGGGGGGGGTCGTAGAGACCCAGTACTTC. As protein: CSASGGGVVETQYF.

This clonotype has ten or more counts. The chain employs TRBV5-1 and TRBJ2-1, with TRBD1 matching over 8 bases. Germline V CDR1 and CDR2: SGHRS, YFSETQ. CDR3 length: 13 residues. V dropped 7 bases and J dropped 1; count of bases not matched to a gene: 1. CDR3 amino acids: CASGQGSYNEQFF. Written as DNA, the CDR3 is TGCGCCAGCGGACAGGGATCCTACAATGAGCAGTTCTTC.

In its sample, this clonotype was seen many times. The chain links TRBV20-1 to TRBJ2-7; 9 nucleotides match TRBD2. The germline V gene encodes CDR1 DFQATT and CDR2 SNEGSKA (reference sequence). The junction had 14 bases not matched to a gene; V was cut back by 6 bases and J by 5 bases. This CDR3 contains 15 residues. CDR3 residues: CSAPPSGEGWDEQYF. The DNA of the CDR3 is TGCAGTGCCCCTCCTAGCGGGGAGGGATGGGACGAGCAGTACTTC.

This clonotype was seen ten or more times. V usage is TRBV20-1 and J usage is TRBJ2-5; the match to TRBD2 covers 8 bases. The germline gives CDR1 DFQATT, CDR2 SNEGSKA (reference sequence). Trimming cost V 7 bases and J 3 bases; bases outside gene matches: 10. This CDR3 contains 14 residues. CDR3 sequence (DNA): TGCAGTGTAACGTTAGGCGGGGGGAAAGAGACCCAGTACTTC. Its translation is CSVTLGGGKETQYF.

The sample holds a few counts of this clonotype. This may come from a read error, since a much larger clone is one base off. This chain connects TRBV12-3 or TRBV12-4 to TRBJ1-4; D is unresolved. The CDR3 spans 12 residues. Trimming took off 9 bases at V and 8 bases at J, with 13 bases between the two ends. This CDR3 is CARRAAGEKLFF. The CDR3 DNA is TGTGCCAGAAGGGCGGCCGGGGAAAAACTGTTTTTT.

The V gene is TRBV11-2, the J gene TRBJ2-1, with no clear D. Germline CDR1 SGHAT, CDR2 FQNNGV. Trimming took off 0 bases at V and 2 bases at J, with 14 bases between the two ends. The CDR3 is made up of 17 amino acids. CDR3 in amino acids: CASSLDLSAATYNEQFF. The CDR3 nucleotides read TGTGCCAGCAGCTTAGACCTTTCCGCGGCAACCTACAATGAGCAGTTCTTC.

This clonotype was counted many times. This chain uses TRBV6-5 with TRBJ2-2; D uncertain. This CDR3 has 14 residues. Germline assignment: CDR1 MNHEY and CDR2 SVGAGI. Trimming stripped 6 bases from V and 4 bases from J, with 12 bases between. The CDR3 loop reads CASRPTVSTGELFF. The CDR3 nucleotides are TGTGCCAGCAGACCCACCGTGTCCACCGGGGAGCTGTTTTTT.

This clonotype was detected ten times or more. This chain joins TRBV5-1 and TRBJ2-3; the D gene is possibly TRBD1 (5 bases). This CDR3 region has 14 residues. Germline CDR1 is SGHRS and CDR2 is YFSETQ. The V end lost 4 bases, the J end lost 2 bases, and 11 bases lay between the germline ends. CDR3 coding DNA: TGCGCCAGCAGCACCCGACAGACCACAGATACGCAGTATTTT. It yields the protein CASSTRQTTDTQYF.

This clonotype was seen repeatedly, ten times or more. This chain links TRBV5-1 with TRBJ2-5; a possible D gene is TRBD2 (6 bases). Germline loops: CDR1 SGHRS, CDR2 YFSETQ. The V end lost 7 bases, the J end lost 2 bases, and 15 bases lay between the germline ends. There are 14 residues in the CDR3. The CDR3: CASGNSGGQETQYF. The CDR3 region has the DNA TGCGCCAGCGGAAATAGCGGCGGACAAGAGACCCAGTACTTC.